A single sample is the source of the 32 T cell receptor beta chains below, sequenced in a study of tumor-infiltrating lymphocytes in localized non-small cell lung cancer. Clones were read by immunoSEQ multiplex PCR, and TCRdb kept only the in-frame ones, dropping some. Of thousands of clones listed, 55% to 75% are singletons. Sequencing was performed on uninvolved lung tissue not adjacent to the tumor. Receptors were obtained from a human donor with non-small cell lung cancer.

This clone was detected a few times. This chain connects TRBV28 to TRBJ1-5; TRBD1 agrees at 10 bases. CDR3 length: 15 residues. The germline CDR1 and CDR2 sequences are MDHEN and SYDVKM. J was trimmed by 5 bases and V by 4 bases; bases with no gene match: 5. The CDR3 loop reads CASSSPGQGYQPQHF. The CDR3 DNA reads as TGTGCCAGCAGTTCCCCGGGACAGGGGTATCAGCCCCAGCATTTT.

CDR3 sequence (DNA): TGCGCCAGCAGCCAAGAGTACGGGAGCACCCAAGAGACCCAGTACTTC. This gives the protein CASSQEYGSTQETQYF. This sequence joins TRBV4-3 and TRBJ2-5; D is possibly TRBD2 (6 bases). The germline gives CDR1 LGHNA, CDR2 YSLEER. Trimming left V 0 bases short and J 1 base short, with 12 bases between. The CDR3 contains 16 residues.

This clone was observed a handful of times. The CDR3 sequence is CASSHWGGTNEKLFF. For the CDR3, the DNA is TGTGCCAGCAGCCATTGGGGGGGAACTAATGAAAAACTGTTTTTT. The chain joins TRBV4-2 to TRBJ1-4; perhaps TRBD1 as D (5 bases). The germline V gene has CDR1 LGHNA and CDR2 YNFKEQ. The CDR3 is 15 residues long. Trimming cost V 3 bases and J 1 base, with 9 bases left between them.

The rearrangement joins TRBV7-2 to TRBJ2-5, with 8 positions matching TRBD2. This CDR3 contains 14 residues. From germline, CDR1 is SGHTA and CDR2 FQGNSA. V trimming: 5 bases; J trimming: 5 bases; junction bases outside the gene matches: 7. CDR3 nucleotides: TGTGCCAGCAGCCCCGGCGGGAGGAGGGAGACCCAGTACTTC. The encoded protein is CASSPGGRRETQYF.

This clone was detected a few times. The chain joins TRBV27 to TRBJ1-1; 8 nucleotides match TRBD1. The CDR3 is made up of 14 amino acids. CDR1 MNHEY and CDR2 SMNVEV come from the germline V gene (reference sequence). The trim removed 5 bases at V and 6 bases at J, leaving 8 bases unmatched. This CDR3 reads CASSPVDRDAEAFF. Here the CDR3 DNA reads TGTGCCAGCAGTCCCGTGGACAGGGACGCTGAAGCTTTCTTT.

The rearrangement joins TRBV27 to TRBJ2-7; D remains unclear. This CDR3 has 13 residues. The germline V and J ends were trimmed by 7 bases and 4 bases, with 14 bases remaining between them. Germline V gives CDR1 MNHEY, CDR2 SMNVEV (reference sequence). CDR3 DNA sequence: TGTGCCAGCAAGCGCAGCCCACGTTACGAGCAGTACTTC. Translation gives CASKRSPRYEQYF.

This clone came up once. The chain links TRBV2 to TRBJ1-2; D not resolved. CDR1 SNHLY and CDR2 FYNNEI come from the germline V gene. V was pared by 10 bases and J by 3 bases, with 12 bases between. The CDR3 loop spans 12 amino acids. CDR3 amino acids: CATTEFHYGYTF. In nucleotides, the CDR3 is TGTGCCACAACCGAGTTTCACTATGGCTACACCTTC.

This chain connects TRBV30 to TRBJ1-3; TRBD1 is a possible D gene (6 bases). V was trimmed by 3 bases and J by 4 bases, leaving 10 bases between them. CDR3 length equals 13 residues. CDR1 GTSNPN and CDR2 SVGIG come from the germline V gene (reference sequence). CDR3 in DNA: TGTGCCTGGAGCTCGACAGGAGGAAACACCATATATTTT. Encoded protein: CAWSSTGGNTIYF. The whole variable domain, filled in from reference TRBV30 and TRBJ1-3, reads SQTIHQWPATLVQPVGSPLSLECTVEGTSNPNLYWYRQAAGRGLQLLFYSVGIGQISSEVPQNLSASRPQDRQFILSSKKLLLSDSGFYLCAWSSTGGNTIYFGEGSWLTVV.

This clone was counted once. This chain links TRBV5-1 with TRBJ1-3, with D maybe TRBD1 (5 bases). V was trimmed by 0 bases and J by 4 bases, leaving 5 bases between them. The length of the CDR3 is 13 residues. Germline V gene sequence: CDR1 SGHRS, CDR2 YFSETQ. CDR3 sequence: CASSLEGGNTIYF. CDR3 in DNA: TGCGCCAGCAGCTTGGAGGGGGGAAACACCATATATTTT.

The J gene is TRBJ2-7, the V gene TRBV28; TRBD1 matches 9 bases. With V trimmed by 4 bases and J by 5 bases, 9 bases remained unmatched. CDR1 is MDHEN and CDR2 is SYDVKM in the germline V gene. This CDR3 contains 15 residues. CDR3 region: CASSSAGTGSNEQYF. CDR3 bases: TGTGCCAGCAGTTCGGCCGGGACAGGGAGTAACGAGCAGTACTTC.

The chain links TRBV7-9 to TRBJ2-5, with unresolved D. From germline, CDR1 is SEHNR and CDR2 FQNEAQ (reference sequence). The CDR3 extends over 12 amino acids. Trimming took 5 bases from V and 7 from J, leaving 11 bases between them. In DNA, the CDR3 is TGTGCCAGCAGCCCAGATATTGGGACCCAGTACTTC. This encodes CASSPDIGTQYF.

This clone was detected only once. V and J are TRBV2 and TRBJ1-1; TRBD1 might be the D (6 bases). V was pared by 5 bases and J by 1 base, with 8 bases between. From germline, CDR1 is SNHLY and CDR2 FYNNEI. The CDR3 has 13 amino acids. CDR3 in amino acids: CASSKQGNTEAFF. Here the CDR3 DNA reads TGTGCCAGCAGTAAACAGGGGAACACTGAAGCTTTCTTT.

The V gene is TRBV11-2, the J gene TRBJ1-1; D perhaps matches TRBD1 (5 bases). V lost 2 bases to trimming and J lost 11 bases, with 12 bases between them. This CDR3 spans 12 amino acids. Looked up from germline, CDR1 is SGHAT and CDR2 is FQNNGV. In nucleotides, the CDR3 is TGTGCCAGCAGCTTACAGGACATCGAGGCTTTCTTT. It is translated as CASSLQDIEAFF.

The V call is TRBV9, the J call TRBJ2-5; possibly TRBD2 for D (7 bases). CDR1 and CDR2 (germline): SGDLS, YYNGEE. The CDR3 covers 16 residues. The V end was cut by 4 bases, the J end by 4 bases, with 20 bases between. The CDR3 sequence: CASSPYFGGGRETQYF. The CDR3 coding sequence is TGTGCCAGCAGCCCCTACTTTGGGGGGGGCCGAGAGACCCAGTACTTC.

The chain couples TRBV9 to TRBJ1-5; D is uncertain. In germline, CDR1 is SGDLS, CDR2 YYNGEE. V dropped 3 bases and J dropped 5 bases, with 9 bases sitting between them. The CDR3 spans 13 residues. The DNA for the CDR3 is TGTGCCAGCAGCGCGGCCCCACATCAGCCCCAGCATTTT. It encodes CASSAAPHQPQHF.

The chain employs TRBV7-2 and TRBJ2-1; D gene uncertain. CDR3 length: 17 residues. The germline V and J ends were trimmed by 2 bases and 2 bases, with 16 bases remaining between them. Germline V CDR1 and CDR2: SGHTA, FQGNSA. The CDR3 is CASSLRSTQLAYNEQFF. The CDR3 DNA reads TGTGCCAGCAGCTTAAGGTCGACCCAACTGGCCTACAATGAGCAGTTCTTC.

The chain employs TRBV5-1 and TRBJ2-3; D assignment may be TRBD1 or TRBD2 (5 bases each). CDR1 is SGHRS and CDR2 is YFSETQ in the germline V gene. CDR3 length equals 15 residues. Trimming pared 1 base from V and 4 bases from J, leaving 13 bases between. The CDR3 reads CASSLYRDAADTQYF. CDR3 coding DNA: TGCGCCAGCAGCTTGTATCGGGACGCAGCAGATACGCAGTATTTT.

This clone was counted only a few times. V gene TRBV5-6 combines with J gene TRBJ2-7, with no clear D. V was trimmed by 4 bases and J by 0 bases, leaving 2 bases between them. Per the germline V gene, CDR1 is SGHDT and CDR2 is YYEEEE. This CDR3 contains 11 residues. The CDR3 loop is CASSHSYEQYF. The CDR3 DNA is TGTGCCAGCAGCCACTCCTACGAGCAGTACTTC.

The chain combines TRBV19 with TRBJ2-2; 9 nucleotides match TRBD1. This CDR3 has 19 amino acids. V gave up 4 bases and J gave up 4 bases; unmatched junction bases: 16. Per germline, CDR1 LNHDA and CDR2 SQIVND (reference sequence). CDR3 loop: CASSTLPGQGRNGTGELFF. Written as DNA, the CDR3 is TGTGCCAGTAGTACCCTCCCGGGACAGGGTAGAAATGGCACCGGGGAGCTGTTTTTT.

The sample holds a few counts of this clone. The chain employs TRBV27 and TRBJ2-7; maybe TRBD2 (6 bases). V was shortened by 0 bases and J by 0 bases, with 27 bases between the two germline ends. The CDR3 runs 21 residues. Per germline, CDR1 MNHEY and CDR2 SMNVEV (reference sequence). Here the CDR3 reads CASSLSKERGTRRSSSYEQYF. CDR3 nucleotide sequence: TGTGCCAGCAGTTTATCGAAGGAACGCGGGACCCGACGATCGAGCTCCTACGAGCAGTACTTC.

In this sample, this clone turned up a few times. The chain recombines TRBV11-2 with TRBJ1-2, with D hard to call. CDR3 size: 13 residues. Trimming left V 5 bases short and J 4 bases short, with 11 bases between. The V gene's germline CDR1 is SGHAT and CDR2 FQNNGV. The CDR3 sequence: CASSPRAFYGYTF. CDR3 DNA sequence: TGTGCCAGCAGCCCTCGAGCTTTCTATGGCTACACCTTC.

The V and J genes are TRBV13 and TRBJ2-3; possible D gene TRBD2, 5 bases. This CDR3 spans 16 amino acids. Trimming left V 4 bases short and J 0 bases short, with 14 bases between. Germline V CDR1 and CDR2: PRHDT, FYEKMQ (reference sequence). CDR3: CASSSVGGPSTDTQYF. The DNA for the CDR3 is TGTGCCAGCAGCTCTGTAGGCGGGCCTAGCACAGATACGCAGTATTTT.

In this sample, this clone turned up once. The rearrangement links TRBV7-2 to TRBJ2-3; D call uncertain. The CDR3 loop spans 13 amino acids. Trimming took 4 bases from V and 2 from J, leaving 7 bases between them. CDR1 SGHTA and CDR2 FQGNSA come from the germline V gene. The CDR3 sequence: CASSSLNTDTQYF. The CDR3 DNA is TGTGCCAGCAGCTCTCTCAACACAGATACGCAGTATTTT.

The CDR3 region has the DNA TGTGCCAGCAGCTCCCCGGGACAGGATTACTATGGCTACACCTTC. The encoded protein is CASSSPGQDYYGYTF. The rearrangement links TRBV5-4 to TRBJ1-2; 8 bases fit TRBD1. With V trimmed by 3 bases and J by 3 bases, 7 bases remained unmatched. From germline, CDR1 is SGHNT and CDR2 YYREEE (reference sequence). The CDR3 covers 15 residues.

This clone has only a few counts. V gene TRBV20-1 combines with J gene TRBJ2-1, with unresolved D. Germline V CDR1 and CDR2: DFQATT, SNEGSKA (reference sequence). The V and J ends lost 6 bases and 3 bases respectively, with 6 bases between them. This CDR3 has 11 residues. In DNA form, the CDR3 reads TGCAGTGCCACAGACTACAATGAGCAGTTCTTC. Translated, it gives CSATDYNEQFF.

The gene calls are TRBV28 and TRBJ2-3; TRBD2 is a possible D gene (7 bases). V dropped 5 bases and J dropped 1 base, with 13 bases sitting between them. Germline V CDR1 and CDR2: MDHEN, SYDVKM. CDR3 length equals 15 residues. The CDR3 bases are TGTGCCAGCAGTGTGTCCGGGGGGCGCACAGATACGCAGTATTTT. It codes for CASSVSGGRTDTQYF.

The chain carries TRBV27 and TRBJ2-5; tentative D call: TRBD2 (5 bases). CDR3 length: 12 amino acids. Germline assignment: CDR1 MNHEY and CDR2 SMNVEV (reference sequence). Trimming shortened V by 6 bases and J by 1 base, and 6 bases separated the two germline ends. CDR3 protein: CASRGVQETQYF. The CDR3, as DNA: TGTGCCAGCAGGGGAGTCCAAGAGACCCAGTACTTC.

The chain links TRBV27 to TRBJ2-1, with TRBD2 identical over 9 bases. The CDR3 is 18 residues long. Germline CDR1 reads MNHEY; CDR2 reads SMNVEV (reference sequence). V shed 7 bases and J 10 bases; nucleotides not matched to a gene: 23. CDR3: CASTKLWVAGVRDKEQFF. CDR3 nucleotides: TGTGCCAGCACGAAGTTGTGGGTAGCGGGAGTGAGAGATAAGGAGCAGTTCTTC.

The sample holds a few counts of this clone. The chain recombines TRBV11-3 with TRBJ2-3; 13 positions match TRBD2. The germline gives CDR1 SGHNT, CDR2 YENEEA. The V and J ends lost 1 base and 3 bases, in that order; junction bases with no gene match: 4. The CDR3 is 17 residues long. The CDR3 reads CASSLAWTSGSTDTQYF. CDR3 DNA sequence: TGTGCCAGCAGCTTAGCCTGGACTAGCGGGAGTACAGATACGCAGTATTTT.

The chain joins TRBV4-3 to TRBJ2-3; D tentatively reads TRBD1 or TRBD2 (6 bases each). The CDR3 covers 17 residues. Deletions cut 0 bases from V and 2 bases from J, with 15 bases between. In germline, CDR1 is LGHNA, CDR2 YSLEER. The CDR3 region has the DNA TGCGCCAGCAGCCAAGATCGGAGGGGGACTCTCACAGATACGCAGTATTTT. Its protein product is CASSQDRRGTLTDTQYF.

The chain couples TRBV30 to TRBJ1-2; D possibly corresponds to TRBD1 (6 bases). Germline CDR1 GTSNPN, CDR2 SVGIG (reference sequence). V gave up 3 bases and J gave up 3 bases, with 14 bases separating them. The CDR3 loop spans 14 amino acids. The CDR3 nucleotides read TGTGCCTGGAGCCATGGGGGGCTAGACTATGGCTACACCTTC. This codes for CAWSHGGLDYGYTF.

The chain links TRBV10-3 to TRBJ2-2; tentatively, D is TRBD1 (5 bases). V was clipped by 7 bases and J by 5 bases, with 11 bases between them. The CDR3 spans 13 residues. CDR1 is ENHRY, CDR2 SYGVKD, per germline. The CDR3: CAITPDTTGELFF. The CDR3, as DNA: TGTGCCATCACCCCGGACACTACCGGGGAGCTGTTTTTT.